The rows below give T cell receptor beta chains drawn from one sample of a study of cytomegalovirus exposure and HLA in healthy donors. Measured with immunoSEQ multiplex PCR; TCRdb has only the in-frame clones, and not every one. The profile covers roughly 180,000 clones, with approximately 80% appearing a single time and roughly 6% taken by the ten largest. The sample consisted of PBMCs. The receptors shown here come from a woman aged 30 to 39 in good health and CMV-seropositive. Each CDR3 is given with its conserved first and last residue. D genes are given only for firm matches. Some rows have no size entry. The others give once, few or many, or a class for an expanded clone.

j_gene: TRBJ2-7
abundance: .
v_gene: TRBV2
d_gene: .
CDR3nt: TGTGCCAGCAGTGGCCTCTATAACTACGAGCAGTACTTC
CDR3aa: CASSGLYNYEQYF

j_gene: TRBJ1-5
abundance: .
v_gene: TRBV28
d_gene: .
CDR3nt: TGTGCCAGCAGTTTGGGCGGGGTTGGGGTGCCCCAGCATTTT
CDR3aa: CASSLGGVGVPQHF

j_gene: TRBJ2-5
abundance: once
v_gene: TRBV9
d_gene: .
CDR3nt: TGTGCCAGCAGCGTAGACATGCAAGAGACCCAGTACTTC
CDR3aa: CASSVDMQETQYF

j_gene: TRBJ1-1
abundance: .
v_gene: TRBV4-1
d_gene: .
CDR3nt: TGCGCCAGCAGCCAAGATTCAGGGGCTTTCACTGAAGCTTTCTTT
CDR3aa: CASSQDSGAFTEAFF

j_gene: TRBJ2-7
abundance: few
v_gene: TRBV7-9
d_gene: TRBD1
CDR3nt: TGTGCCAGCTCAGCTACGGACAGGCTCTCCTACGAGCAGTACTTC
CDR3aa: CASSATDRLSYEQYF

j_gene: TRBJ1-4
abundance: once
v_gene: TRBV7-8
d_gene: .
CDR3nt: TGTGCCAGCAGCCCCATCGAGAAGGGGCCACGCCGGGAAAAACTGTTTTTT
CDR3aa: CASSPIEKGPRREKLFF

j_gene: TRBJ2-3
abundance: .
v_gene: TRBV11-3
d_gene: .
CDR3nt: TGTGCCAGCAGCTTAAAAGTCGGCCCGGGGACAGATACGCAGTATTTT
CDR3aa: CASSLKVGPGTDTQYF

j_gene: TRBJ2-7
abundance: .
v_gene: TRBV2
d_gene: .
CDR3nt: TGTGCCAGCATCGAGGTGACAGTCGACTACGAGCAGTACTTC
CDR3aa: CASIEVTVDYEQYF

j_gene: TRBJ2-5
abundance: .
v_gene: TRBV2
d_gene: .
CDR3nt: TGTGCCAGCAGTGTTGGCCCTCCTCGGGGGCAAGAGACCCAGTACTTC
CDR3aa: CASSVGPPRGQETQYF

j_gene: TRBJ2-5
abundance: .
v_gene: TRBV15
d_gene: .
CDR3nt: TGTGCCACCAGCAGAGATCATGTTGCGGCGGACAAAGACCAAGAGACCCAGTACTTC
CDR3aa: CATSRDHVAADKDQETQYF

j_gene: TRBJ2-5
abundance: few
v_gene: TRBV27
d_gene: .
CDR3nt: TGTGCCAGCAGTTTAAGGGCCTTTTCCGCCCTGGGGGGTCTAGAGACCCAGTACTTC
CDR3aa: CASSLRAFSALGGLETQYF

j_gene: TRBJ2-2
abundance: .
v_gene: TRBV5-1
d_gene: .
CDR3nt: TGCGCCAGCAGCTTAGGCAGGGCTGAAGTCGGGGAGCTGTTTTTT
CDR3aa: CASSLGRAEVGELFF

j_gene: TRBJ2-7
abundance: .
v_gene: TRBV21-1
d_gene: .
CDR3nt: TGTGCCAGCAGCAAAGCCGAGACAGGGACCTACGAGCAGTACTTC
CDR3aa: CASSKAETGTYEQYF

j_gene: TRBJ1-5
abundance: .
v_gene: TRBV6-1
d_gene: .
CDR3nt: TGTGCCAGCAGCGCCCTAGAGCGGCCCCAGCATTTT
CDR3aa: CASSALERPQHF

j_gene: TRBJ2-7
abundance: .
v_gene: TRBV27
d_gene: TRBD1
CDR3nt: TGTGCCAGCAGTCCCACAGGGGTCTCCTACGAGCAGTACTTC
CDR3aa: CASSPTGVSYEQYF

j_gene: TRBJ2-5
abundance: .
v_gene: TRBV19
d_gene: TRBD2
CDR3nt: TGTGCCAGTAGTCCCCGACTAGCGGGGGAACAAGAGACCCAGTACTTC
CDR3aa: CASSPRLAGEQETQYF

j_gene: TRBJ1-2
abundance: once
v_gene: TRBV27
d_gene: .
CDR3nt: TGTGCCACCGGACAGTCGTATAACTATGGCTACACCTTC
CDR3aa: CATGQSYNYGYTF

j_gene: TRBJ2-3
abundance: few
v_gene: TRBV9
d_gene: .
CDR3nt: TGTGCCAGCAGCCCCACCGGGAAAGACGCAGATACGCAGTATTTT
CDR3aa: CASSPTGKDADTQYF

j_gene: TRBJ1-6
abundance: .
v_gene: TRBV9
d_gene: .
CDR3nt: TGTGCCAGCAACCTAGGAGGTTCACCCCTCCACTTT
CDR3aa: CASNLGGSPLHF

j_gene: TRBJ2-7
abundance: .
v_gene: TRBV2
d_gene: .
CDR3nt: TGTGCCAGCAGTGAAGCGCTTCGGGGGGCGCGGAACTTC
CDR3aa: CASSEALRGARNF

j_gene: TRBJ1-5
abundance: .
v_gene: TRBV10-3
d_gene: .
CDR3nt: TGTGCCATCAGTGAGACAGGGAATCAGCCCCAGCATTTT
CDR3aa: CAISETGNQPQHF

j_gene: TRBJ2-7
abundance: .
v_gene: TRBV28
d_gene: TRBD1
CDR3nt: TGTGCCAGCACCGGACAGGGTGCCTACGAGCAGTACTTC
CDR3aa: CASTGQGAYEQYF

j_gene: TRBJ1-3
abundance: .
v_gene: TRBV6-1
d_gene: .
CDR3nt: TGTGCCAGCAGTGAAGCGGGGGTCGTATGGTCAGGGAGGTTGAACACCATATATTTT
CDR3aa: CASSEAGVVWSGRLNTIYF

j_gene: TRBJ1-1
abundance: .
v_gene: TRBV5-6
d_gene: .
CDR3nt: TGTGCCAGCAGCTTGGTTGGGGGGGACCTTATGAACACTGAAGCTTTCTTT
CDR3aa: CASSLVGGDLMNTEAFF

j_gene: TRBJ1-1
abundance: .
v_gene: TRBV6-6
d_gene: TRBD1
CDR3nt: TGTGCCAGCAGTTACTCGACAGGGGACACTGAAGCTTTCTTT
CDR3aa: CASSYSTGDTEAFF

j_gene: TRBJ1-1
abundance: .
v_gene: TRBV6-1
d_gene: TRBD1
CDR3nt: TGTGCCAGCAGCCTCCAGGGGGCTGGATACACTGAAGCTTTCTTT
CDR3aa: CASSLQGAGYTEAFF

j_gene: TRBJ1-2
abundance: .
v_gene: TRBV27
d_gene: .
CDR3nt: TGTGCCAGCAGTTTATCCGTCGGGGATGGCTACACCTTC
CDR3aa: CASSLSVGDGYTF

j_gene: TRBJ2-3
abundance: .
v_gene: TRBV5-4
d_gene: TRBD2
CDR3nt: TGTGCCAGCAGCCCAGGACTAGAAATCACAGATACGCAGTATTTT
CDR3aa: CASSPGLEITDTQYF

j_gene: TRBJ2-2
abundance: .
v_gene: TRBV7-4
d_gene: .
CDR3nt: TGTGCCAGCAGCTTAGTCGGGGGATGCACCGGGGAGCTGTTTTTT
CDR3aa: CASSLVGGCTGELFF

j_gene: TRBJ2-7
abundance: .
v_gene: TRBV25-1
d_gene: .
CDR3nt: TGTGCCAGCAGTGATAGCCCCCCTTATGCCGAGCAGTACTTC
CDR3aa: CASSDSPPYAEQYF

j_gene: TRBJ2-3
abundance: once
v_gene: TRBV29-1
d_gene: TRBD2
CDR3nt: TGCAGCGTCGGGACTAGCGGGGGCCCCACAGATACGCAGTATTTT
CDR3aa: CSVGTSGGPTDTQYF

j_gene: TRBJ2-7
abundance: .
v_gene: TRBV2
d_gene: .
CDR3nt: TGTGCCAGCAGTGAAGGAAACCTAGAGCAGTACTTC
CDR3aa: CASSEGNLEQYF

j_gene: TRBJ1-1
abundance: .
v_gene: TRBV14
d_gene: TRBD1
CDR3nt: TGTGCCAGCAGCCGGGACAGGGGAAGCGCTGAAGCTTTCTTT
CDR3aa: CASSRDRGSAEAFF

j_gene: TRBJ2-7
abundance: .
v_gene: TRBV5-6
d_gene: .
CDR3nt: TGTGCCAGCAGCCCGACAGGCCTTCCCTACGAGCAGTACTTC
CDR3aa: CASSPTGLPYEQYF

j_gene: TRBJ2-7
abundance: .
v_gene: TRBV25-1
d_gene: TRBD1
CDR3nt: TGTGCCAGCAGTGGGGGACAGGGGGCCGCGGAGCAGTACTTC
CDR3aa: CASSGGQGAAEQYF

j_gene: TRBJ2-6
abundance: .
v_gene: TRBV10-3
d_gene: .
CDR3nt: TGTGCCATCAGCGAGGTAGCGGATTTTATCTCTGGGGCCAACGTCCTGACTTTC
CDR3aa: CAISEVADFISGANVLTF

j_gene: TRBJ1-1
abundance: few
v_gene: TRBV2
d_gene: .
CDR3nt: TGTGCCAGCAAGGGGGAAGCGAACACTGAAGCTTTCTTT
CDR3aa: CASKGEANTEAFF